The 10 T cell receptor beta chains given below trace back to one sample, sequenced in a study of T-cell reconstitution after alpha-beta-depleted transplantation in children. Preparation of the TCRbeta library used unique molecular identifiers. Via MiXCR, TCRdb re-called the PCR reads, giving one row per CDR3 protein. The profile shows a few hundred thousand distinct CDR3 sequences, roughly a quarter of them singletons. The source material was PBMCs, sampled before TCRalphabeta/CD19-depleted stem cell transplant. These receptors were collected from a boy in the first two years of life with Wiskott-Aldrich syndrome, due to receive a stem cell transplant.

V usage is TRBV11-2 and J usage is TRBJ2-3; D is unclear. The V gene's germline CDR1 is SGHAT and CDR2 FQNNGV. Between the trimmed V and J ends, which lost 1 base and 2 bases, there was a span of 19 bases. The CDR3 runs 18 residues. CDR3: CASSLVGSGGRLTDTQYF. CDR3 nucleotides: TGTGCCAGCAGCTTAGTAGGTAGTGGCGGCAGGCTCACAGATACGCAGTATTTT.

The genes are TRBV5-5 and TRBJ2-1; 9 nucleotides line up with TRBD1. There are 16 residues in the CDR3. V gave up 4 bases and J gave up 7 bases; unmatched junction bases: 12. CDR1 SGHKS and CDR2 YYEKEE come from the germline V gene (reference sequence). The CDR3 bases are TGTGCCAGCAGCCGCTTACAGGGGGCTAAGATAAATGAGCAGTTCTTC. This sequence encodes CASSRLQGAKINEQFF.

The rearrangement uses TRBV3-1 and TRBJ2-5; unclear D gene. With 0 bases removed from V and 14 bases from J, the gap between germline ends came to 10 bases. This CDR3 spans 11 amino acids. Germline assignment: CDR1 LGHDT and CDR2 YNNKEL (reference sequence). The CDR3 nucleotides read TGTGCCAGCAGCCAAGATCGAGACCTCTACTTC. Translation gives CASSQDRDLYF.

This rearrangement joins TRBV12-3 or TRBV12-4 to TRBJ2-1, with D possibly matching TRBD1 (6 bases). This CDR3 has 16 amino acids. Deletions cut 6 bases from V and 1 base from J, with 16 bases between. The CDR3 loop reads CASSTNYRVSYNEQFF. CDR3 bases: TGTGCCAGCAGCACCAACTACAGGGTTTCCTACAATGAGCAGTTCTTC.

The gene calls are TRBV18 and TRBJ1-2, with D perhaps matching TRBD1 (6 bases). The CDR3 has 13 residues. From germline, CDR1 is KGHSH and CDR2 LQKENI. The V end lost 5 bases, the J end lost 9 bases, and 16 bases lay between the germline ends. The CDR3 reads CASSAGTFYSYTF. For the CDR3, the DNA is TGTGCCAGCTCAGCCGGGACATTTTATAGCTACACCTTC.

The chain recombines TRBV20-1 with TRBJ1-2; D unresolved. CDR1 DFQATT and CDR2 SNEGSKA come from the germline V gene (reference sequence). The ends were cut back, 3 bases at V and 0 bases at J, with 8 bases in the middle. This CDR3 region has 13 residues. The CDR3 here is CSARPGSNYGYTF. The CDR3 DNA follows: TGCAGTGCTAGGCCAGGATCTAACTATGGCTACACCTTC.

This chain links TRBV15 with TRBJ2-5, with D hard to call. The germline V and J ends were trimmed by 5 bases and 5 bases, with 15 bases remaining between them. CDR3 length: 14 amino acids. Germline-derived CDR1 and CDR2 are LNHNV and YYDKDF (reference sequence). CDR3: CATSPVARKETQYF. CDR3 bases: TGTGCCACCAGCCCGGTGGCCAGGAAGGAGACCCAGTACTTC.

This chain joins TRBV12-3 or TRBV12-4 and TRBJ1-2, with a weak D call TRBD1 (5 bases). V lost 7 bases, J lost 4 bases, and 13 bases lay in between. This CDR3 is 13 amino acids long. CDR3 loop: CASTLRGTYGYTF. CDR3 nucleotides: TGTGCCAGCACTCTTCGAGGGACCTATGGCTACACCTTC.

The V gene is TRBV20-1, the J gene TRBJ2-1; 16 bases fit TRBD2. The V gene end was trimmed by 2 bases and the J gene end by 6 bases; junction bases not matched to a gene: 10. Germline CDR1 DFQATT, CDR2 SNEGSKA (reference sequence). The CDR3 spans 18 residues. In DNA form, the CDR3 reads TGCAGTGCTAGATACCCGGGACTAGCGGGAGGGACCTTCAATGAGCAGTTCTTC. It specifies CSARYPGLAGGTFNEQFF.

The chain uses TRBV7-9 and TRBJ2-1; no clear D gene. Trimming stripped 5 bases from V and 7 bases from J, with 12 bases between. The germline V gene encodes CDR1 SEHNR and CDR2 FQNEAQ (reference sequence). The CDR3 has 13 residues. The CDR3 DNA reads TGTGCCAGCAGCAGAGAGGCTGGGAATGAGCAGTTCTTC. Encoded protein: CASSREAGNEQFF.